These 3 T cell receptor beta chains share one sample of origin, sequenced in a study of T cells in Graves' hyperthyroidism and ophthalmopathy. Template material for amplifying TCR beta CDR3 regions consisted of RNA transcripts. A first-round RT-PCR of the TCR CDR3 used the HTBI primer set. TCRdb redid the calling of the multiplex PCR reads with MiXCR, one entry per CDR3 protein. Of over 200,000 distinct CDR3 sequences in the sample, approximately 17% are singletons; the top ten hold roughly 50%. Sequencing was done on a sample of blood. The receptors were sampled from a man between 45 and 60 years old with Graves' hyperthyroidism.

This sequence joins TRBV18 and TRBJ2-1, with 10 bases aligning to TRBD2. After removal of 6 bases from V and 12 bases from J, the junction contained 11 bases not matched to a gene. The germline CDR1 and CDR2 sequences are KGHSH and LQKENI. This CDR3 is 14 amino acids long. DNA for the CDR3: TGTGCCAGCTCTCAGACTAGCGGGCCAAACGGGCAGTTCTTC. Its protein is CASSQTSGPNGQFF.

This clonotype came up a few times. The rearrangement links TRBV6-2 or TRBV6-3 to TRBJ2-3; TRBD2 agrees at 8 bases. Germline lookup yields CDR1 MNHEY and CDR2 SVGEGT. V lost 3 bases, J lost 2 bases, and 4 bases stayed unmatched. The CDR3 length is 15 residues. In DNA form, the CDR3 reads TGTGCCAGCAGTTATCTAGGACTAGCCACAGATACGCAGTATTTT. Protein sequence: CASSYLGLATDTQYF.

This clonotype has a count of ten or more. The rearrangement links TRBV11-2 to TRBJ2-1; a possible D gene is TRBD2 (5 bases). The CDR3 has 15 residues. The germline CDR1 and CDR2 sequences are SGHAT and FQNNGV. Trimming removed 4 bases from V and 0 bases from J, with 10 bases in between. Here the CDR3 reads CASSSGGSSYNEQFF. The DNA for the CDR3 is TGTGCCAGCAGCTCAGGTGGGAGCTCCTACAATGAGCAGTTCTTC.